This entry lists 30 T cell receptor beta chains sequenced from one sample in a study of a mutant IDH1 vaccine in newly diagnosed glioma (TCRdb year 2021). Their antigens remain unidentified. The library was made by the immunoSEQ multiplex PCR assay. In its TCRdb copy, this immuneACCESS table keeps in-frame sequences only and misses some clones. Where compared with another copy, unresolved V genes explain less than half of these, and the others have no known cause. The sample data list about 67,000 clones, and 75% to 90% of these were observed just once. Clones ranked in the top ten supply 3.5% to 4% of the sample. In light of the paper, this sample's time point label describes: week 47, end of study. A 20-mer mutant IDH1 peptide at 300 micrograms in Montanide made up each vaccine dose, which was injected subcutaneously together with topical imiquimod. This specimen consisted of PBMCs, obtained from a glioma patient whose treatment included an IDH1 peptide vaccine. These receptors originate from a man aged 25-45 years with glioma.

This clone occurred once. The chain uses TRBV18 and TRBJ1-6; the D is unclear. V lost 6 bases and J lost 0, with 9 bases in between. This CDR3 comprises 15 residues. CDR1 KGHSH and CDR2 LQKENI come from the germline V gene. CDR3 sequence: CASSETGSYNSPLHF. Here the CDR3 DNA reads TGTGCCAGCTCCGAGACGGGCTCCTATAATTCACCCCTCCACTTT.

The chain has TRBV25-1 and TRBJ2-5; 9 nucleotides line up with TRBD1. Germline CDR1 MGHDK, CDR2 SYGVNS. Losses at the gene ends were 4 bases for V and 5 bases for J; bases not matched to a gene: 8. The CDR3 covers 15 residues. CDR3 region: CASSADRGVRETQYF. CDR3 DNA sequence: TGTGCCAGCAGTGCGGACAGGGGCGTAAGGGAGACCCAGTACTTC.

Notes on this clone: The sample contains more than one DNA sequence encoding this CDR3. This chain joins TRBV21-1 and TRBJ2-7. TRBV21-1 is designated a pseudogene. This CDR3 has 15 residues. The CDR3 sequence is CASSMIRETGYEQYF. The DNA of the CDR3 is TGTGCCAGCAGCATGATAAGGGAAACTGGCTACGAGCAGTACTTC.

The V call is TRBV27, the J call TRBJ2-2; D call uncertain. Trimming took 2 bases from V and 1 from J, leaving 11 bases between them. CDR1 is MNHEY, CDR2 SMNVEV, per germline (reference sequence). CDR3 length: 16 residues. The CDR3 DNA sequence: TGTGCCAGCAGTTTACCGGACGGTTGGAACACCGGGGAGCTGTTTTTT. As protein: CASSLPDGWNTGELFF.

This chain joins TRBV2 and TRBJ2-5, with TRBD1 matching over 8 bases. The J call may be faulty, since TRBJ2-7 better matches the DNA end. The CDR3 is made up of 13 amino acids. Germline V gene lookup returns CDR1 SNHLY and CDR2 FYNNEI. The CDR3 region is CATTGVPSYEQYF. The CDR3 DNA reads TGTGCCACGACAGGGGTACCCTCCTACGAGCAGTACTTC.

The gene calls are TRBV4-2 and TRBJ2-1, with 9 bases matching TRBD1. V was pared by 2 bases and J by 6 bases, with 8 bases of the junction left unmatched. Germline CDR1 reads LGHNA; CDR2 reads YNFKEQ. The length of the CDR3 is 16 residues. Written as DNA, the CDR3 is TGTGCCAGCAGCCAACCGCCGGGACAGGGATCCAATGAGCAGTTCTTC. Protein product: CASSQPPGQGSNEQFF.

The chain uses TRBV5-1 and TRBJ1-1; D perhaps matches TRBD1 (6 bases). Trimming took off 4 bases at V and 10 bases at J, with 17 bases between the two ends. Germline loops: CDR1 SGHRS, CDR2 YFSETQ. The length of the CDR3 is 13 residues. CDR3 sequence (DNA): TGCGCCAGCAGCCCTTCGGACGGGGGGCGAGCTTTCTTT. Translated, it gives CASSPSDGGRAFF.

This sequence joins TRBV5-1 and TRBJ2-2, with D maybe TRBD1 (6 bases). V was cut by 4 bases and J by 1 base, with 11 bases left in between. Germline V gene sequence: CDR1 SGHRS, CDR2 YFSETQ. This CDR3 spans 15 amino acids. The CDR3 sequence is CASSARGLNTGELFF. In DNA form, the CDR3 reads TGCGCCAGCAGCGCCAGGGGTTTGAACACCGGGGAGCTGTTTTTT.

The chain employs TRBV29-1 and TRBJ2-2; D unresolved. The CDR3 extends over 15 amino acids. Germline V CDR1 and CDR2: SQVTM, ANQGSEA. V lost 6 bases to trimming and J lost 3 bases, with 17 bases between them. The CDR3 nucleotides read TGCAGCGTCGCTATCCCCAGTGGGGACACCGGGGAGCTGTTTTTT. This codes for CSVAIPSGDTGELFF.

The chain uses TRBV13 and TRBJ2-7, with TRBD1 matching over 7 bases. Germline CDR1 is PRHDT and CDR2 is FYEKMQ (reference sequence). Trimming removed 1 base from V and 7 bases from J; junction bases left unmatched: 7. This CDR3 has 14 residues. The CDR3 loop is CASSLVDRDREQYF. CDR3 sequence (DNA): TGTGCCAGCAGCTTAGTTGACAGGGACCGAGAGCAGTACTTC.

The chain combines TRBV29-1 with TRBJ2-3; D might be TRBD2 (7 bases). The germline V gene encodes CDR1 SQVTM and CDR2 ANQGSEA. Trimming cost V 8 bases and J 1 base, with 10 bases left between them. The CDR3 loop spans 12 amino acids. DNA of the CDR3: TGCAGCATAGGGGGGGGCACAGATACGCAGTATTTT. Protein: CSIGGGTDTQYF.

This clone was detected a few times. The rearrangement joins TRBV6-5 to TRBJ1-1, with TRBD1 identical over 7 bases. The trim removed 1 base at V and 2 bases at J, leaving 1 base unmatched. The CDR3 extends over 14 amino acids. Germline CDR1 is MNHEY and CDR2 is SVGAGI. CDR3 amino acids: CASSYWTGNTEAFF. The CDR3 region has the DNA TGTGCCAGCAGTTACTGGACAGGAAACACTGAAGCTTTCTTT.

This chain links TRBV27 with TRBJ1-6; no clear D. CDR3 length: 17 amino acids. V dropped 5 bases and J dropped 2 bases, with 16 bases sitting between them. CDR1 MNHEY and CDR2 SMNVEV come from the germline V gene (reference sequence). The CDR3 DNA sequence: TGTGCCAGCAGTCTAAGGAATGGCCTGGCCTATAATTCACCCCTCCACTTT. Protein sequence: CASSLRNGLAYNSPLHF.

The genes are TRBV19 and TRBJ1-2, with 10 bases matching TRBD1. Germline loops: CDR1 LNHDA, CDR2 SQIVND (reference sequence). The CDR3 is made up of 18 amino acids. V was pared by 1 base and J by 3 bases, with 11 bases of the junction left unmatched. CDR3 protein: CASSIGASWGTGDYGYTF. CDR3 in DNA: TGTGCCAGTAGTATAGGAGCCTCCTGGGGGACAGGGGACTATGGCTACACCTTC.

The chain links TRBV9 to TRBJ2-7; the match to TRBD1 covers 10 bases. Per the germline V gene, CDR1 is SGDLS and CDR2 is YYNGEE. The CDR3 runs 15 residues. V was pared by 3 bases and J by 2 bases, with 5 bases of the junction left unmatched. CDR3 coding DNA: TGTGCCAGCAGCGAGACCGGGACAGGGGCCTACGAGCAGTACTTC. This encodes CASSETGTGAYEQYF.

Points on this clone: Other DNA sequences in the sample encode the same CDR3. This chain uses TRBV27 with TRBJ2-7; D not resolved. Trimming took 3 bases from V and 2 from J, leaving 8 bases between them. This CDR3 comprises 13 residues. The germline V gene encodes CDR1 MNHEY and CDR2 SMNVEV (reference sequence). The CDR3 bases are TGTGCCAGCAGTTTTGGCAGCGCCTACGAGCAGTACTTC. Amino acids: CASSFGSAYEQYF.

The chain couples TRBV5-4 to TRBJ1-1, with a possible D match to TRBD1 (6 bases). The V and J ends lost 1 base and 4 bases respectively, with 8 bases between them. Germline assignment: CDR1 SGHNT and CDR2 YYREEE (reference sequence). The length of the CDR3 is 13 residues. The CDR3 DNA follows: TGTGCCAGCAGCTTGATAGGGGGCACTGAAGCTTTCTTT. This translates into CASSLIGGTEAFF.

V and J are TRBV5-6 and TRBJ2-5, with D perhaps assigned TRBD1 or TRBD2 (6 bases each). The V and J ends lost 0 bases and 5 bases respectively, with 17 bases between them. The CDR3 contains 16 residues. Per the germline V gene, CDR1 is SGHDT and CDR2 is YYEEEE. The CDR3 sequence is CASSLVWGAERETQYF. The CDR3 DNA follows: TGTGCCAGCAGCTTGGTGTGGGGGGCCGAGCGGGAGACCCAGTACTTC.

The J gene is TRBJ2-1, the V gene TRBV2, with D unresolved. In germline, CDR1 is SNHLY, CDR2 FYNNEI. The CDR3 has 12 residues. With 8 bases removed from V and 2 bases from J, the gap between germline ends came to 7 bases. CDR3 bases: TGTGCCAGCTTCCTTCCCTACAATGAGCAGTTCTTC. This translates into CASFLPYNEQFF.

The chain links TRBV2 to TRBJ1-2; 8 positions match TRBD1. Per germline, CDR1 SNHLY and CDR2 FYNNEI. This CDR3 has 13 amino acids. V shed 7 bases, J shed 7 bases, and the junction held 8 bases outside the gene matches. The CDR3 sequence is CASTPRGLFGYTF. The CDR3 nucleotides are TGTGCCAGCACCCCCAGGGGGCTCTTTGGCTACACCTTC.

The chain carries TRBV19 and TRBJ1-3; tentatively, D is TRBD1 (6 bases). The germline gives CDR1 LNHDA, CDR2 SQIVND (reference sequence). Trimming removed 7 bases at V and 5 bases at J, with 18 bases between. The CDR3 length is 15 residues. CDR3 sequence: CASKGGTSGRNTIYF. The CDR3 bases are TGTGCCAGTAAGGGGGGCACCTCGGGTAGAAACACCATATATTTT.

The gene calls are TRBV4-1 and TRBJ1-5; no clear D. CDR3 length: 15 residues. V was shortened by 0 bases and J by 9 bases, with 15 bases between the two germline ends. Germline V gene lookup returns CDR1 MGHRA and CDR2 YSYEKL. This chain's CDR3 is CASSQDPASNRPQHF. The CDR3, as DNA: TGCGCCAGCAGCCAAGATCCTGCCAGTAATAGGCCCCAGCATTTT.

This chain links TRBV28 with TRBJ2-7, with TRBD1 matching over 9 bases. Germline V gene lookup returns CDR1 MDHEN and CDR2 SYDVKM. J gave up 1 base and V 7 bases, and 8 bases lay outside the gene matches. The CDR3 has 15 amino acids. This chain's CDR3 is CASTETGTGSYEQYF. Here the CDR3 DNA reads TGTGCCAGCACCGAGACCGGGACAGGGTCCTACGAGCAGTACTTC.

The gene calls are TRBV19 and TRBJ1-5; D ambiguous. Germline CDR1 is LNHDA and CDR2 is SQIVND (reference sequence). The V and J ends lost 4 bases and 4 bases respectively, with 14 bases between them. The CDR3 totals 15 residues. The chain's CDR3 is CASSKIDRPNQPQHF. The CDR3 nucleotides read TGTGCCAGTAGTAAGATAGACCGACCGAATCAGCCCCAGCATTTT.

J is TRBJ1-2 and V is TRBV9, with D unclear. V was pared by 6 bases and J by 6 bases, with 9 bases between. This CDR3 is 11 amino acids long. The germline gives CDR1 SGDLS, CDR2 YYNGEE. CDR3 residues: CASMGFDGYTF. The CDR3 DNA follows: TGTGCCAGCATGGGGTTCGATGGCTACACCTTC.

This chain joins TRBV7-9 and TRBJ2-3, with 8 bases aligning to TRBD1. CDR1 is SEHNR, CDR2 FQNEAQ, per germline (reference sequence). Trimming took 0 bases from V and 5 from J; bases not matched to a gene: 10. The CDR3 length is 17 residues. The CDR3 coding sequence is TGTGCCAGCAGCTTAGCTACAGGGGGTAGGGTCCAAGATACGCAGTATTTT. Amino acid sequence: CASSLATGGRVQDTQYF.

J is TRBJ1-5 and V is TRBV7-8; tentatively, D is TRBD1 (6 bases). Trimming removed 5 bases from V and 3 bases from J, with 11 bases in between. CDR3 length: 14 amino acids. Germline assignment: CDR1 SGHVS and CDR2 FQNEAQ. CDR3 in amino acids: CASSRGQLNQPQHF. CDR3 nucleotides: TGTGCCAGCAGCCGTGGACAGCTCAATCAGCCCCAGCATTTT.

The genes are TRBV5-1 and TRBJ1-1, with D uncertain. Germline CDR1 and CDR2: SGHRS and YFSETQ. The CDR3 extends over 13 amino acids. The germline V and J ends were trimmed by 1 base and 2 bases, with 6 bases remaining between them. CDR3 in DNA: TGCGCCAGCAGCTTGCAGGAAAACACTGAAGCTTTCTTT. Encoded protein: CASSLQENTEAFF.

This clone was recorded only once. The gene calls are TRBV28 and TRBJ1-1; D not certain. This CDR3 is 12 amino acids long. Germline V lookup: CDR1 MDHEN, CDR2 SYDVKM. V lost 8 bases and J lost 5, with 12 bases in between. The CDR3 here is CASGDRWTEAFF. Here the CDR3 DNA reads TGTGCCAGCGGTGACCGTTGGACTGAAGCTTTCTTT. Supplemented by reference TRBV28 and TRBJ1-1, the full variable domain reads DVKVTQSSRYLVKRTGEKVFLECVQDMDHENMFWYRQDPGLGLRLIYFSYDVKMKEKGDIPEGYSVSREKKERFSLILESASTNQTSMYLCASGDRWTEAFFGQGTRLTVV.

This clone came up a few times. The rearrangement uses TRBV30 and TRBJ1-1, with D perhaps matching TRBD1 (5 bases). V dropped 4 bases and J dropped 7 bases, with 10 bases sitting between them. Per germline, CDR1 GTSNPN and CDR2 SVGIG (reference sequence). The CDR3 is 11 residues long. This chain's CDR3 is CAWTTGFEAFF. Here the CDR3 DNA reads TGTGCCTGGACAACAGGATTTGAAGCTTTCTTT.